Sequencing of this T cell receptor beta chain was carried out in a study of blood T cell repertoires in COVID-19 (dated by TCRdb to the early 2020s). Broadly, across the study: The collaborator samples originated in the United States, Italy and Spain and spanned the acute and convalescent phases of COVID-19. The material from the prospective study consisted of cDNA or gDNA derived from T cells, B-cell-depleted T cells, or PBMCs. Deeply sampled blood TCRbeta repertoires from subjects exposed to, actively infected with, or recovered from COVID-19 were included in the dataset. A freely available public database, intended as a resource for researchers studying the immune response to SARS-CoV-2, is where the repertoires were released. Samples were obtained from the ongoing ImmuneRACE study (first 160 participants) and from some 1,200 subjects provided by 6 global collaborators. A de-identified subject ID, COVID-19 status, age in years and sex were almost always included in the sample metadata. Where available, HLA class I and class II types were taken from metadata supplied by the sample provider and were not determined by assay-based typing. General findings and caveats noted by the study authors: The amount of clinical and demographic metadata varied by source and participant and was provided uncurated.

The germline V gene yields SGHRS for CDR1 and YFSETQ for CDR2. The germline V and J ends show losses of 0 bases and 2 bases respectively, and no gene match explains 4 bases of the junction. The CDR3 contains 15 residues, cysteine and phenylalanine counted. Just the 45-base CDR3 DNA is kept, in frame starting at base 1. The immunoSEQ Assay, a bias-controlled multiplex PCR, was used to amplify TCRbeta CDR3 regions from genomic DNA. Concerning the study's data processing: Nucleated cell counts per sample were estimated from amplification of reference gene primers within the assay. To quantify the absolute abundance of each unique TCRbeta CDR3 rearrangement, sequence reads were collapsed and filtered. For each sample, productive Simpson clonality was calculated as the square root of Simpson's diversity index across productive rearrangements. TCRdb obtained this table from immuneACCESS and retained in-frame rearrangements with V and J assigned. These tables miss some clones; where compared with another copy, unresolved V genes account for less than half of the shortfall, and the remainder is unexplained. Clonal size and the V and J genes are those of that table, whereas D and trimming came from the DNA. For this sample the table gives roughly 500,000 clones, of which approximately 85% were detected only once. The ten largest make up approximately 3% of the sample.

Collaborating institutions collected whole blood in K2EDTA tubes following their own protocols. For TCRbeta analysis, collaborators shipped samples in one of three forms: frozen whole blood, isolated PBMCs, or DNA extracted from either of those sample types. With regard to this clone: Which antigen it targets is not known. It has no much larger one-base neighbor in the sample; base qualities were not kept.

Source material: peripheral blood. The source of this sequence is a human donor in a cohort sampled during active COVID-19. The chain employs TRBV5-1 and TRBJ2-7, with 8 bases aligning to TRBD2. At the DNA level, the sequence is TGCGCCAGCAGCTTGGATGCGACTAGCGCCTACGAGCAGTACTTC. Translated, it reads CASSLDATSAYEQYF.